These 30 T cell receptor beta chains were sequenced from one sample in a study of T cells after somatic rescue of genetic block. The repertoire was sequenced with immunoSEQ multiplex PCR; TCRdb's copy has only in-frame clones and lacks some. The profile shows 85,000 to 100,000 clones, about 87% of them singletons. The sample was peripheral blood mononuclear cells (PBMCs). Source of these receptors: a woman aged 18 to 35.

The chain couples TRBV27 to TRBJ2-5; D ambiguous. The length of the CDR3 is 11 residues. In germline, CDR1 is MNHEY, CDR2 SMNVEV (reference sequence). The V gene lost 6 bases and the J gene lost 5 bases, with 7 bases spanning the gap. The CDR3: CASSNSETQYF. CDR3 DNA: TGTGCCAGCAGCAATTCGGAGACCCAGTACTTC.

This sequence joins TRBV19 and TRBJ2-5, with TRBD1 identical over 8 bases. CDR1 LNHDA and CDR2 SQIVND come from the germline V gene (reference sequence). The CDR3 is made up of 16 amino acids. The junction had 12 bases not matched to a gene; V was cut back by 8 bases and J by 1 base. The chain's CDR3 is CASALQGEASQETQYF. CDR3 coding DNA: TGTGCCAGTGCTCTACAGGGGGAGGCATCCCAAGAGACCCAGTACTTC.

The chain links TRBV18 to TRBJ2-2; D unclear. With 3 bases removed from V and 7 bases from J, the gap between germline ends came to 12 bases. The CDR3 covers 14 residues. CDR1 and CDR2 (germline): KGHSH, LQKENI. The CDR3 sequence: CASSPKSASGELFF. As DNA, the CDR3 is TGTGCCAGCTCACCGAAGAGCGCGAGCGGGGAGCTGTTTTTT.

J is TRBJ1-5 and V is TRBV6-1, with TRBD1 matching over 7 bases. The CDR3 has 16 amino acids. V shed 2 bases, J shed 3 bases, and the junction held 7 bases outside the gene matches. The germline V gene has CDR1 MNHNS and CDR2 SASEGT. The CDR3 sequence: CASSEWAGGPNQPQHF. CDR3 sequence (DNA): TGTGCCAGCAGTGAATGGGCAGGGGGACCCAATCAGCCCCAGCATTTT.

The chain has TRBV4-3 and TRBJ1-4; perhaps TRBD1 as D (5 bases). Germline values: CDR1 LGHNA, CDR2 YSLEER. The CDR3 spans 16 residues. V lost 4 bases and J lost 4, with 16 bases in between. The CDR3 nucleotides read TGCGCCAGCAGCCGGGGCCTAGAAGGAGTTAATGAAAAACTGTTTTTT. Translation gives CASSRGLEGVNEKLFF.

The rearrangement links TRBV28 to TRBJ2-7, with D uncertain. Trimming pared 6 bases from V and 2 bases from J, leaving 14 bases between. In germline, CDR1 is MDHEN, CDR2 SYDVKM. This CDR3 is 14 amino acids long. The CDR3 sequence: CASRSGASTYEQYF. CDR3 DNA: TGTGCCAGCAGGTCGGGCGCGTCCACCTACGAGCAGTACTTC.

This chain uses TRBV6-4 with TRBJ2-1, with D perhaps matching TRBD1 (5 bases). Germline loops: CDR1 MRHNA, CDR2 SNTAGT. The CDR3 is 13 residues long. Between the trimmed V and J ends, which lost 5 bases and 3 bases, there was a span of 8 bases. The CDR3 region has the DNA TGTGCCAGCAGTCCCGACAGCTACAATGAGCAGTTCTTC. This sequence encodes CASSPDSYNEQFF.

The gene calls are TRBV6-6 and TRBJ2-2, with D possibly being TRBD1 or TRBD2 (5 bases each). The CDR3 extends over 15 amino acids. Trimming pared 6 bases from V and 1 base from J, leaving 12 bases between. Germline V gives CDR1 MNHNY, CDR2 SVGAGI (reference sequence). Written as DNA, the CDR3 is TGTGCCAGCAGCGCCACAGGACTGAACACCGGGGAGCTGTTTTTT. Its translation: CASSATGLNTGELFF.

This chain connects TRBV11-2 to TRBJ1-4; a weak D match, TRBD1 (5 bases). Germline V CDR1 and CDR2: SGHAT, FQNNGV. The CDR3 contains 15 residues. The V and J ends lost 5 bases and 4 bases respectively, with 14 bases between them. This CDR3 is CASSRDSDDNEKLFF. For the CDR3, the DNA is TGTGCCAGCAGCCGGGACTCGGACGATAATGAAAAACTGTTTTTT.

The chain links TRBV15 to TRBJ2-7; perhaps D is TRBD1 or TRBD2 (6 bases each). The CDR3 consists of 17 residues. The germline gives CDR1 LNHNV, CDR2 YYDKDF (reference sequence). The V gene lost 0 bases and the J gene lost 4 bases, with 19 bases spanning the gap. The CDR3, as DNA: TGTGCCACCAGCAGAGAGGCGGCCGGGGGCGGGAAATACGAGCAGTACTTC. Translation gives CATSREAAGGGKYEQYF. Filled out from reference TRBV15 and TRBJ2-7, the complete variable domain reads DAMVIQNPRYQVTQFGKPVTLSCSQTLNHNVMYWYQQKSSQAPKLLFHYYDKDFNNEADTPDNFQSRRPNTSFCFLDIRSPGLGDTAMYLCATSREAAGGGKYEQYFGPGTRLTVT.

The V gene is TRBV28, the J gene TRBJ2-7; D ambiguous. V lost 3 bases and J 3 bases, leaving 12 bases between the germline ends. CDR3 size: 14 residues. CDR1 is MDHEN and CDR2 is SYDVKM in the germline V gene. CDR3 DNA sequence: TGTGCCAGCAGTTTGGTAGGGTCTTTCTACGAGCAGTACTTC. This sequence encodes CASSLVGSFYEQYF.

The chain uses TRBV4-3 and TRBJ2-1; a possible D gene is TRBD2 (6 bases). Germline V gene data show CDR1 as LGHNA and CDR2 as YSLEER. The CDR3 is 13 residues long. V lost 3 bases and J lost 6, with 9 bases in between. CDR3 coding DNA: TGCGCCAGCAGCCAGACTAGGGCCAATGAGCAGTTCTTC. Its protein is CASSQTRANEQFF.

The chain couples TRBV5-4 to TRBJ1-4; maybe TRBD1 (5 bases). The CDR3 has 16 amino acids. Germline V gene data show CDR1 as SGHNT and CDR2 as YYREEE (reference sequence). Trimming removed 4 bases at V and 0 bases at J, with 13 bases between. CDR3 DNA: TGTGCCAGCAGCCTGAGGCGGACATCAACTAATGAAAAACTGTTTTTT. This sequence encodes CASSLRRTSTNEKLFF.

V is TRBV27 and J is TRBJ1-1; D gene uncertain. Trimming took 5 bases from V and 1 from J, leaving 8 bases between them. Germline V gene lookup returns CDR1 MNHEY and CDR2 SMNVEV (reference sequence). The CDR3 runs to 13 residues. CDR3 region: CASSGLANTEAFF. The CDR3 region has the DNA TGTGCCAGCAGTGGGTTGGCGAACACTGAAGCTTTCTTT.

This chain uses TRBV5-4 with TRBJ2-7; D may be TRBD1 or TRBD2 (5 bases each). From germline, CDR1 is SGHNT and CDR2 YYREEE (reference sequence). The CDR3 totals 12 residues. V shed 2 bases and J shed 6 bases, with 9 bases lying between them. In DNA form, the CDR3 reads TGTGCCAGCAGCTTTGACGGGGCCGAGCAGTACTTC. It yields the protein CASSFDGAEQYF.

The V call is TRBV7-9, the J call TRBJ2-2, with 12 nucleotides matching TRBD1. The CDR3 covers 18 residues. From germline, CDR1 is SEHNR and CDR2 FQNEAQ (reference sequence). V was clipped by 7 bases and J by 2 bases; unmatched bases: 11. CDR3 protein: CASTNPPGQGANTGELFF. Written as DNA, the CDR3 is TGTGCCAGCACCAATCCCCCGGGACAGGGGGCCAACACCGGGGAGCTGTTTTTT.

V gene TRBV5-1 combines with J gene TRBJ1-1, with 8 nucleotides matching TRBD1. The V and J ends lost 4 bases and 3 bases, in that order; junction bases with no gene match: 8. The CDR3 runs to 15 residues. The germline CDR1 and CDR2 sequences are SGHRS and YFSETQ. CDR3 protein: CASSGHGQGYTEAFF. CDR3 nucleotides: TGCGCCAGCAGCGGCCACGGACAGGGTTACACTGAAGCTTTCTTT.

The chain recombines TRBV2 with TRBJ1-5; no firm D call. Deletions cut 3 bases from V and 7 bases from J, with 13 bases between. The CDR3 length is 14 residues. The germline CDR1 and CDR2 sequences are SNHLY and FYNNEI. In DNA form, the CDR3 reads TGTGCCAGCAGTGAGGGCGGGATCAGGCAGCCCCAGCATTTT. Translating gives CASSEGGIRQPQHF.

This chain uses TRBV19 with TRBJ2-5, with D possibly TRBD2 on 5 matching bases. The length of the CDR3 is 13 residues. CDR1 is LNHDA, CDR2 SQIVND, per germline (reference sequence). V lost 4 bases and J 3 bases, leaving 9 bases between the germline ends. This CDR3 reads CASSTDLEETQYF. The CDR3 DNA follows: TGTGCCAGTAGTACGGACTTAGAAGAGACCCAGTACTTC.

The V and J genes are TRBV15 and TRBJ1-1; D perhaps matches TRBD1 (5 bases). This CDR3 has 13 amino acids. Germline CDR1 reads LNHNV; CDR2 reads YYDKDF (reference sequence). The ends were cut back, 8 bases at V and 1 base at J, with 11 bases in the middle. CDR3 bases: TGTGCCACCGGGGCAGGGCCGAACACTGAAGCTTTCTTT. This translates into CATGAGPNTEAFF.

This clone was recorded once. The chain uses TRBV5-1 and TRBJ1-4, with unresolved D. The CDR3 consists of 16 residues. The germline V gene has CDR1 SGHRS and CDR2 YFSETQ. V was pared by 3 bases and J by 0 bases, with 12 bases between. Written as DNA, the CDR3 is TGCGCCAGCAGCTCGGCCCCCGGGACAACTAATGAAAAACTGTTTTTT. It is translated as CASSSAPGTTNEKLFF.

The chain joins TRBV12-5 to TRBJ2-3, with 10 bases lining up with TRBD2. The CDR3 contains 15 residues. J lost 6 bases, V lost 0 bases, and 3 bases had no gene match. The germline V gene has CDR1 LGHNT and CDR2 FRNRAP. The CDR3 DNA sequence: TGTGCTAGTGGTTTGGTTAGCGGGAGGACGGATACGCAGTATTTT. Translating it yields CASGLVSGRTDTQYF.

The chain is built from TRBV5-4 and TRBJ2-7; 7 nucleotides match TRBD2. The CDR3 extends over 15 amino acids. Germline V CDR1 and CDR2: SGHNT, YYREEE (reference sequence). The V segment lost 0 bases and the J segment 7 bases; nucleotides outside the gene matches: 10. The CDR3 loop reads CASSLGGTTGGEQYF. The CDR3 DNA follows: TGTGCCAGCAGCTTGGGGGGGACGACGGGAGGTGAGCAGTACTTC.

This chain links TRBV10-2 with TRBJ2-7, with 7 nucleotides matching TRBD1. The CDR3 loop spans 16 amino acids. Looked up from germline, CDR1 is WSHSY and CDR2 is SAAADI. The J segment lost 2 bases and the V segment lost 6 bases, leaving 13 bases of the junction unmatched. DNA for the CDR3: TGCGCCAGCAGCCCCACCCCTGGGACAGCACCCTACGAGCAGTACTTC. As protein: CASSPTPGTAPYEQYF.

V gene TRBV11-3 combines with J gene TRBJ2-3; TRBD2 might be the D (6 bases). The CDR3 loop spans 16 amino acids. Between the trimmed V and J ends, which lost 5 bases and 0 bases, there was a span of 15 bases. From germline, CDR1 is SGHNT and CDR2 YENEEA. CDR3 in amino acids: CASSSFVAASTDTQYF. The CDR3 region has the DNA TGTGCCAGCAGCAGCTTCGTAGCGGCTAGCACAGATACGCAGTATTTT.

This clone was detected only a few times. J is TRBJ2-4 and V is TRBV9; D is unresolved. The CDR3 covers 19 residues. Trimming took 1 base from V and 3 from J, leaving 23 bases between them. Looked up from germline, CDR1 is SGDLS and CDR2 is YYNGEE. The CDR3 sequence is CASSVNLWVDLGGKNIQYF. The CDR3 DNA reads TGTGCCAGCAGCGTAAATCTCTGGGTTGATCTGGGTGGCAAAAACATTCAGTACTTC.

The chain couples TRBV9 to TRBJ1-1; TRBD1 agrees at 9 bases. Looked up from germline, CDR1 is SGDLS and CDR2 is YYNGEE. V lost 6 bases to trimming and J lost 6 bases; unmatched junction nucleotides: 9. The CDR3 has 14 residues. The CDR3 loop is CASKSGQGSAEAFF. Written as DNA, the CDR3 is TGTGCCAGCAAGTCCGGACAGGGGAGCGCTGAAGCTTTCTTT.

This chain links TRBV27 with TRBJ2-7; 8 positions agree with TRBD1. The CDR3 is made up of 14 amino acids. Germline lookup yields CDR1 MNHEY and CDR2 SMNVEV (reference sequence). The V gene end was trimmed by 6 bases and the J gene end by 2 bases; junction bases not matched to a gene: 6. CDR3 loop: CASRGGQGAYEQYF. CDR3 DNA sequence: TGTGCCAGCAGAGGCGGACAGGGAGCCTACGAGCAGTACTTC.

This clone has only a few counts. CDR3 protein: CAWTPGLATEAFF. The DNA for the CDR3 is TGTGCCTGGACCCCGGGGTTGGCCACTGAAGCTTTCTTT. The chain joins TRBV30 to TRBJ1-1; D is unresolved. This CDR3 contains 13 residues. Per germline, CDR1 GTSNPN and CDR2 SVGIG (reference sequence). The germline V and J ends were trimmed by 4 bases and 4 bases, with 13 bases remaining between them.

The chain joins TRBV4-2 to TRBJ1-5, with D perhaps TRBD1 (6 bases). The CDR3 runs to 16 residues. Trimming shortened V by 1 base and J by 1 base, and 11 bases separated the two germline ends. CDR1 is LGHNA and CDR2 is YNFKEQ in the germline V gene. The chain's CDR3 is CASSQAGRGSNQPQHF. CDR3 coding DNA: TGTGCCAGCAGCCAAGCTGGCAGGGGAAGCAATCAGCCCCAGCATTTT.